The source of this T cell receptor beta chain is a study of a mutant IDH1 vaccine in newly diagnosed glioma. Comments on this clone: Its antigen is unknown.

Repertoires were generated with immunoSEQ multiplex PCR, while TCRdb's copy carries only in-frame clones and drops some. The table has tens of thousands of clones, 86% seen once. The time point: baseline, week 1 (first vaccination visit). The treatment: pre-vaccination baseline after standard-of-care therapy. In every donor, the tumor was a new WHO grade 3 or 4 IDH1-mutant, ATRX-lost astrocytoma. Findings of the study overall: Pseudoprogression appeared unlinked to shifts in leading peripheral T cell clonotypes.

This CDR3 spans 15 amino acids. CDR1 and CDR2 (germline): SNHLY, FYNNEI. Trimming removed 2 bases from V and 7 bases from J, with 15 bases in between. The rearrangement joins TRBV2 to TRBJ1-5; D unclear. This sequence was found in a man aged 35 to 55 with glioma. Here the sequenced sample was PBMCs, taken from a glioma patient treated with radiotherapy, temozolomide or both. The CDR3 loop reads CASSEPGDGYQPQHF. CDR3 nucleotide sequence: TGTGCCAGCAGTGAACCCGGGGATGGGTACCAGCCCCAGCATTTT. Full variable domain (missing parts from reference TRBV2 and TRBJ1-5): EPEVTQTPSHQVTQMGQEVILRCVPISNHLYFYWYRQILGQKVEFLVSFYNNEISEKSEIFDDQFSVERPDGSNFTLKIRSTKLEDSAMYFCASSEPGDGYQPQHFGDGTRLSIL.